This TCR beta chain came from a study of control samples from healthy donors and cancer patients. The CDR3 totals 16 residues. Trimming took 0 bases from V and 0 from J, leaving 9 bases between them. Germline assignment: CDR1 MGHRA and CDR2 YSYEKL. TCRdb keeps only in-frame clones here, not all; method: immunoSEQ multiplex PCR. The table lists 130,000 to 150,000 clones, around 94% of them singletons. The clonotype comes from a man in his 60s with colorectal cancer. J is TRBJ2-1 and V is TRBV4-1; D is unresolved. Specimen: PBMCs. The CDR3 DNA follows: TGCGCCAGCAGCCAAGATGAGGCAGTCTCCTACAATGAGCAGTTCTTC. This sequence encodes CASSQDEAVSYNEQFF.